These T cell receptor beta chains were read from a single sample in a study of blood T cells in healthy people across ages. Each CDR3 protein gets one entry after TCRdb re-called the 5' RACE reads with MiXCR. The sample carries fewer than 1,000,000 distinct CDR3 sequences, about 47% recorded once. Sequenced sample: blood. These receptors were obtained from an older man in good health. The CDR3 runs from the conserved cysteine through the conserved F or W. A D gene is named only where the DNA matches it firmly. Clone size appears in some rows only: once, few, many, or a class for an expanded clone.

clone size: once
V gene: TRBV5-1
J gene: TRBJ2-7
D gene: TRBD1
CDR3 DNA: TGCGCCAGCAGCTTGTTGGGTCCGGGACAGGGTCCCGAGCAGTACTTC
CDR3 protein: CASSLLGPGQGPEQYF

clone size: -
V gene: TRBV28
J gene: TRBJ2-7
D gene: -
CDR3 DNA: TGTGCCAGCGGTCGGGGGACGGTAGGGTTAGACGAGCAGTACTTC
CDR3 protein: CASGRGTVGLDEQYF

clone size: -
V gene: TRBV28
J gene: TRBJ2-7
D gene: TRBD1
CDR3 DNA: TGTGCCAGCAGCCGCAATTACAGGGGCTCCGAGCAGTACTTC
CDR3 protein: CASSRNYRGSEQYF

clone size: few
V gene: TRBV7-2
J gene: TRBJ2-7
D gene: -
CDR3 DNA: TGTGCCAGCAGCGTAGCCGGCCAAACCTACGAGCAGTACTTC
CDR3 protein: CASSVAGQTYEQYF

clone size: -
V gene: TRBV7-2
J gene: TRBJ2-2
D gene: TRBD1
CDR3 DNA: TGTGCCAGCAGTCTTTTCCGGGACAGGAACACCGGGGAGCTGTTTTTT
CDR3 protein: CASSLFRDRNTGELFF

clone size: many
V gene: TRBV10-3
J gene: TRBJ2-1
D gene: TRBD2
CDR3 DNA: TGTGCCATCAGTGATCCAGGTCTAGCGGGAGACAATGAGCAGTTCTTC
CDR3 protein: CAISDPGLAGDNEQFF

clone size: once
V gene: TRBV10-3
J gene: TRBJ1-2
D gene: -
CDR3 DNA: TGTGCCATCAGTGGGTCACAGGGAGGGAGTAACTATGGCTACACCTTC
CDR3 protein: CAISGSQGGSNYGYTF

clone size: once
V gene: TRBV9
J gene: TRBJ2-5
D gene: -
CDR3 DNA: TGTGCCAGCAGCGTAGGGCGGGGAGTCATACAAGAGACCCAGTACTTC
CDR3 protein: CASSVGRGVIQETQYF

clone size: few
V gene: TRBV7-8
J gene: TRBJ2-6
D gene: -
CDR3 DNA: TGTGCCAGCAGCTCAGAAAGAGCTGGGGCCAACGTCCTGACTTTC
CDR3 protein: CASSSERAGANVLTF

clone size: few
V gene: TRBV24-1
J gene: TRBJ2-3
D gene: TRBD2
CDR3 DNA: TGTGCCACCAGTGATCGACTAGCGGAGAGCACAGATACGCAGTATTTT
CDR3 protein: CATSDRLAESTDTQYF

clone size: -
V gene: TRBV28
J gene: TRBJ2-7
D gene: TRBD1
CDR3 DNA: TGTGCCAGCAGTTTATGGGGGGACAGGGAATACGAGCAGTACTTC
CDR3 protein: CASSLWGDREYEQYF

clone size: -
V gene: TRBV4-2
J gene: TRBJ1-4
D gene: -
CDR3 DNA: TGTGCCACCAACTGGGGCAGGGGCGACGAAAAACTGTTTTTT
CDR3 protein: CATNWGRGDEKLFF

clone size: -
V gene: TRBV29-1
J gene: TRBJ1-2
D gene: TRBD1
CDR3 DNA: TGCAGCGTCATCGGGACAGGGGCCAGCTATGGCTACACCTTC
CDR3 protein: CSVIGTGASYGYTF

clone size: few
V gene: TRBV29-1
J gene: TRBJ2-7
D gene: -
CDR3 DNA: TGCAGCGTTGGGCCCGGGTGGGACGAGCAGTACTTC
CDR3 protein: CSVGPGWDEQYF

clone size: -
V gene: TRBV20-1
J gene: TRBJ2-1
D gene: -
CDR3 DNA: TGCAGTGCTAGCGAGGTGTGGGAGCGGACCTATTGGGGCGGCAATGAGCAGTTCTTC
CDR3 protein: CSASEVWERTYWGGNEQFF

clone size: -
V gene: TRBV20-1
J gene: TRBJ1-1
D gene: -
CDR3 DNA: TGCAGTGCATCCTTGGAGGGAGGCGTAGACACTGAAGCTTTCTTT
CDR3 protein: CSASLEGGVDTEAFF

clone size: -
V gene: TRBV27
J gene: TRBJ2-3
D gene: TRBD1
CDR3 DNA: TGTGCCAGCAACAGGGGTGATACGCAGTATTTT
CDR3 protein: CASNRGDTQYF

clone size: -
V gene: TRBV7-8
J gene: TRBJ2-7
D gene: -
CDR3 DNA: TGTGCCAGCAGTCCCCAGGCCTACGAGCAGTACTTC
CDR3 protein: CASSPQAYEQYF

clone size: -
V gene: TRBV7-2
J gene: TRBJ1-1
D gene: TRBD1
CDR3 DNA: TGTGCCAGCAGCCAGGGGGGGCGGTTATGGAACACTGAAGCTTTCTTT
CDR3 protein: CASSQGGRLWNTEAFF

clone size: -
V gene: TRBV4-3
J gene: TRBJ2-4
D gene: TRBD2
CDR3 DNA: TGCGCCAGCAGCCAAACTAGCGGAGATCTAGCCAAAAACATTCAGTACTTC
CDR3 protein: CASSQTSGDLAKNIQYF

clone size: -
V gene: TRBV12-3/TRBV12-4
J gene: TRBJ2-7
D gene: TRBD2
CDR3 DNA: TGTGCCAGCAGTTTAGGTACTGGCGGGAGGCGCGGGGGCGAGCAGTACTTC
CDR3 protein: CASSLGTGGRRGGEQYF

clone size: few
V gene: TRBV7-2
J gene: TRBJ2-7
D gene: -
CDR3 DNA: TGTGCCAGCAGCTTAGATTTACAGGGAGGTCGCGAGCAGTACTTC
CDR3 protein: CASSLDLQGGREQYF

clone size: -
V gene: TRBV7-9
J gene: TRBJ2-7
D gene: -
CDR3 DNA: TGTGCCAGCAGCCCCGGACCACCTTACAATGAGCAGTACTTC
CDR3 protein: CASSPGPPYNEQYF

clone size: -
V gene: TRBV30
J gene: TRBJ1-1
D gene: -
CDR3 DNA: TGTGCCTGGAGTGCCCCGAGTCAGACTGAAGCTTTCTTT
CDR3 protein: CAWSAPSQTEAFF

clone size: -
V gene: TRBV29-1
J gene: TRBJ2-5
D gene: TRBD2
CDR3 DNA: TGCAGCGCCCAGACTAGCGGGGGGCTCCAAGAGACCCAGTACTTC
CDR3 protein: CSAQTSGGLQETQYF

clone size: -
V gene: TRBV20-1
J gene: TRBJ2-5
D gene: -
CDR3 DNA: TGCAGTGCTCCCCGGTCGGGGGATGTGAGGGGAGAGACCCAGTACTTC
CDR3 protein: CSAPRSGDVRGETQYF

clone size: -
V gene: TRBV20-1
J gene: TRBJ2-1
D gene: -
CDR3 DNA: TGCAGTGCTAGTAGGGGAAATAATGAGCAGTTCTTC
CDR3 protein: CSASRGNNEQFF

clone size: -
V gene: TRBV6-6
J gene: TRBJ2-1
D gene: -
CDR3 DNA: TGTGCCAGCAGTTACGCGAACTCCCAGAATGAGCAGTTCTTC
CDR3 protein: CASSYANSQNEQFF

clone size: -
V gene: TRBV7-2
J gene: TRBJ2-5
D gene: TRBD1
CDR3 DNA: TGTGCCAGCAGCATACAGGGGGGACGGGAGACCCAGTACTTC
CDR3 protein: CASSIQGGRETQYF

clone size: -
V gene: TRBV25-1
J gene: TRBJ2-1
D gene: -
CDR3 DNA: TGTGCCAGCAGTGACGTCGTGGGGGCCAGCTACAATGAGCAGTTCTTC
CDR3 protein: CASSDVVGASYNEQFF

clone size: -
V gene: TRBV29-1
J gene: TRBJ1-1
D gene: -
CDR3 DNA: TGCAGCGTCCGGGGGGCGGACATGAACACTGAGGCTTTCTTT
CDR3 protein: CSVRGADMNTEAFF

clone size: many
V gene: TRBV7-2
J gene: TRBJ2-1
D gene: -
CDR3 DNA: TGTGCCAGCAACGGGGGGCTAGATGATCCGTTCTTC
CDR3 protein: CASNGGLDDPFF

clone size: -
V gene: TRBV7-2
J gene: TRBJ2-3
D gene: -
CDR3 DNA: TGTGCCAGCAGCGGGTCCGGGGCTGTCACAGATACGCAGTATTTT
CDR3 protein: CASSGSGAVTDTQYF

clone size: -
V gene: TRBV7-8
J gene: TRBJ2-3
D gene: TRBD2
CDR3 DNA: TGTGCCAGCAGCTCCCCGCCGGGGGGACTCCCGTCCCAAGATACGCAGTATTTT
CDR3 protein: CASSSPPGGLPSQDTQYF

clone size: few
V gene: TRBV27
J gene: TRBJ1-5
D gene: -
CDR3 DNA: TGTGCCAGCAGTTTTGGGTATAGCAATCAGCCCCAGCATTTT
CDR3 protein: CASSFGYSNQPQHF

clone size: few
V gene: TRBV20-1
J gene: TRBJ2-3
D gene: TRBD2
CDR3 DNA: TGCAGTGCTCCGACTAGCGGGATGACAGATACGCAGTATTTT
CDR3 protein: CSAPTSGMTDTQYF

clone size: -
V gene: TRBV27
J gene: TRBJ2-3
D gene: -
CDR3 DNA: TGTGCCAGCAGTTCTTTACGGGAGAATACAGATACGCAGTATTTT
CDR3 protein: CASSSLRENTDTQYF

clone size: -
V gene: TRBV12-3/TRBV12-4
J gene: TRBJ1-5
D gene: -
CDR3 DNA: TGTGCCAGCAGTAAGAGGGCGAATCAGCCCCAGCATTTT
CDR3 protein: CASSKRANQPQHF

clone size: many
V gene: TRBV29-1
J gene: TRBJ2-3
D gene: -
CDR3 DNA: TGCAGCGTTGAATCAACGGGATTGAGCACAGATACGCAGTATTTT
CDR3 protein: CSVESTGLSTDTQYF

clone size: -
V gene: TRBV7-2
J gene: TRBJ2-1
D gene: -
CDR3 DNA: TGTGCCAGCAGCCTCCCCACGACCGGGACCAACAATGAGCAGTTCTTC
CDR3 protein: CASSLPTTGTNNEQFF

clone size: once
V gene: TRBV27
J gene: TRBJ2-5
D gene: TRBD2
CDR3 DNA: TGTGCCAGCCGACTAGCGGGCGTATTCCCGGGCAATGAGCAGTACTTC
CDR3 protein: CASRLAGVFPGNEQYF

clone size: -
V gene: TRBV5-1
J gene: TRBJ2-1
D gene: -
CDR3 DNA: TGCGCCAGCAGCTTAACGGGTGGGCGAGAAGAGACCCAGTTCTTC
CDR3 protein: CASSLTGGREETQFF

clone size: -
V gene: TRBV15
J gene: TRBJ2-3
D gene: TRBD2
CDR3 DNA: TGTGCCACTTCCAGCGGGAGGGCCGTTGATACGCAGTATTTT
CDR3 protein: CATSSGRAVDTQYF

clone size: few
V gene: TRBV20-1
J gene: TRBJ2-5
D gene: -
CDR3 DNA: TGCAGTGCCGGGCGTAGCCCACAAGAGACCCAGTACTTC
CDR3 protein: CSAGRSPQETQYF

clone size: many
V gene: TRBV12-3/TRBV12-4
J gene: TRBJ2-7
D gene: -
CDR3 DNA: TGTGCCAGCAGTTTAGGGGGCAGTTACTACGAGCAGTACTTC
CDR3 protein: CASSLGGSYYEQYF

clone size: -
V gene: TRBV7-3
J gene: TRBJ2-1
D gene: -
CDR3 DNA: TGTGCCAGCAACCCAGGGTCGGCGTCCTACAATGAGCAGTTCTTC
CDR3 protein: CASNPGSASYNEQFF

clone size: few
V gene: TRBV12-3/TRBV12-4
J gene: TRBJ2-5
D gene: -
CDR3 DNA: TGTGCCAGCAGTTTTTCCAATGAGCAGTACTTC
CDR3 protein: CASSFSNEQYF

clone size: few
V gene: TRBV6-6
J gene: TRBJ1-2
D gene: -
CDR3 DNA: TGTGCCAGCGGTCCCGGGACATTTCCTTATGGCTACACCTTC
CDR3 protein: CASGPGTFPYGYTF